These 11 T cell receptor beta chains originate from one sample sequenced in a study of OX40 agonist ivuxolimab in advanced cancers. Generated by immunoSEQ multiplex PCR, the TCRdb table keeps only in-frame clones and is missing some. The sample contains some 74,000 clones, approximately 94% of which appear only once. The material was CD4+ or CD8+ T cells sorted from blood, obtained in a trial of the OX40 agonist ivuxolimab. The receptors were sampled from an adult with an advanced solid tumor such as melanoma, head and neck, liver or kidney cancer.

This chain joins TRBV19 and TRBJ1-1; D remains unclear. There are 13 residues in the CDR3. V gave up 3 bases and J gave up 1 base, with 6 bases separating them. Germline V lookup: CDR1 LNHDA, CDR2 SQIVND (reference sequence). CDR3 protein: CASSIYGNTEAFF. CDR3 in DNA: TGTGCCAGTAGTATCTACGGGAACACTGAAGCTTTCTTT.

V is TRBV7-9 and J is TRBJ2-1, with D uncertain. The CDR3 is 15 amino acids. Trimming stripped 7 bases from V and 5 bases from J, with 18 bases between. CDR1 and CDR2 from the germline V gene are SEHNR and FQNEAQ (reference sequence). CDR3 sequence: CASTVQGSTNNEQFF. Here the CDR3 DNA reads TGTGCCAGCACCGTACAAGGGTCTACTAACAATGAGCAGTTCTTC. The full variable domain, in which reference TRBV7-9 and TRBJ2-1 provide the parts outside the CDR3, is DTGVSQNPRHKITKRGQNVTFRCDPISEHNRLYWYRQTLGQGPEFLTYFQNEAQLEKSRLLSDRFSAERPKGSFSTLEIQRTEQGDSAMYLCASTVQGSTNNEQFFGPGTRLTVL.

This clone showed up just once. This chain connects TRBV15 to TRBJ1-1; 7 nucleotides match TRBD1. With V trimmed by 6 bases and J by 4 bases, 8 bases remained unmatched. The CDR3 spans 14 residues. Germline loops: CDR1 LNHNV, CDR2 YYDKDF (reference sequence). This CDR3 is CATSTGQSGTEAFF. CDR3 DNA sequence: TGTGCCACCAGTACGGGACAGTCCGGCACTGAAGCTTTCTTT.

The V and J genes are TRBV11-3 and TRBJ2-7; D remains ambiguous. Trimming pared 0 bases from V and 1 base from J, leaving 7 bases between. Germline V lookup: CDR1 SGHNT, CDR2 YENEEA. This CDR3 has 14 residues. In DNA form, the CDR3 reads TGTGCCAGCAGCTTAGACGCAGAGTCCTACGAGCAGTACTTC. Protein product: CASSLDAESYEQYF.

This chain joins TRBV7-9 and TRBJ2-2; 12 nucleotides line up with TRBD2. V shed 4 bases and J 7 bases; nucleotides not matched to a gene: 7. Looked up from germline, CDR1 is SEHNR and CDR2 is FQNEAQ (reference sequence). The CDR3 extends over 16 amino acids. The CDR3: CASSYPSGGAIGELFF. In nucleotides, the CDR3 is TGTGCCAGCAGCTACCCTAGCGGGGGGGCAATCGGGGAGCTGTTTTTT.

The CDR3 nucleotides read TGTGCCAGCAGTTTATCGGGGACAGGGGGCTACGAGCAGTACTTC. Translating gives CASSLSGTGGYEQYF. This chain joins TRBV27 and TRBJ2-7; 11 bases map to TRBD1. V gave up 0 bases and J gave up 3 bases; unmatched junction bases: 1. Germline V gene data show CDR1 as MNHEY and CDR2 as SMNVEV (reference sequence). The CDR3 is 15 residues long.

V gene TRBV5-6 combines with J gene TRBJ2-3; D ambiguous. CDR1 is SGHDT, CDR2 YYEEEE, per germline. V lost 1 base and J lost 3, with 6 bases in between. The CDR3 runs to 13 residues. The CDR3 nucleotides are TGTGCCAGCAGCTTGTGGGGAACAGATACGCAGTATTTT. As protein: CASSLWGTDTQYF.

V is TRBV9 and J is TRBJ2-1; D uncertain. The CDR3 runs 15 residues. Trimming took off 0 bases at V and 5 bases at J, with 12 bases between the two ends. Germline CDR1 SGDLS, CDR2 YYNGEE. In nucleotides, the CDR3 is TGTGCCAGCAGCGTAGGAGGTAGAATGGACAATGAGCAGTTCTTC. Its translation is CASSVGGRMDNEQFF.

The chain joins TRBV28 to TRBJ1-2; tentative D call: TRBD1 (5 bases). Germline assignment: CDR1 MDHEN and CDR2 SYDVKM. The CDR3 is 14 residues long. Deletions cut 7 bases from V and 1 base from J, with 13 bases between. Written as DNA, the CDR3 is TGTGCCAGCATCCCGGGGGGGGGTAACTATGGCTACACCTTC. It codes for CASIPGGGNYGYTF.

This chain uses TRBV7-9 with TRBJ2-7; the D gene could be TRBD1 or TRBD2 (5 bases each). The V gene lost 7 bases and the J gene lost 9 bases, with 13 bases spanning the gap. Germline CDR1 and CDR2: SEHNR and FQNEAQ (reference sequence). This CDR3 has 11 residues. The CDR3 region has the DNA TGTGCCAGCACCCGGGACGGTCGGCAGTACTTC. The encoded protein is CASTRDGRQYF. Based on the CDR3 plus reference TRBV7-9 and TRBJ2-7, the full variable domain is DTGVSQNPRHKITKRGQNVTFRCDPISEHNRLYWYRQTLGQGPEFLTYFQNEAQLEKSRLLSDRFSAERPKGSFSTLEIQRTEQGDSAMYLCASTRDGRQYFGPGTRLTVT.

The CDR3 loop reads CASSLSWGSEAFF. In DNA form, the CDR3 reads TGTGCCAGCAGTTTATCTTGGGGGTCTGAAGCTTTCTTT. The chain is built from TRBV27 and TRBJ1-1, with D perhaps matching TRBD1 (5 bases). V shed 0 bases and J shed 6 bases, with 8 bases lying between them. This CDR3 is 13 amino acids long. Germline CDR1 reads MNHEY; CDR2 reads SMNVEV (reference sequence).